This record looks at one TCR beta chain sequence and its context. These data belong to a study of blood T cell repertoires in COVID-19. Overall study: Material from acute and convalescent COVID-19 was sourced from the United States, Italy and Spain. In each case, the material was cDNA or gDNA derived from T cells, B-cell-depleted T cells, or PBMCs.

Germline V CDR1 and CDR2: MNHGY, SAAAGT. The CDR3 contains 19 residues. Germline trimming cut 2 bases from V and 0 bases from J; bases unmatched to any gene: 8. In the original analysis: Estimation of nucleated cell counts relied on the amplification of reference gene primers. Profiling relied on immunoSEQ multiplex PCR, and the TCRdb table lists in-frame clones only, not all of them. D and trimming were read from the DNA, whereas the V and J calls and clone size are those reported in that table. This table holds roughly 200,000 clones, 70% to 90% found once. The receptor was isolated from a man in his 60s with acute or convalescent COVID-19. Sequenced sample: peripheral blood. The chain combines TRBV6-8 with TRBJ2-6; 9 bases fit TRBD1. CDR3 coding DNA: TGTGCCAGCAGTTACATCGCGGGACAGGGCTCCTCTGGGGCCAACGTCCTGACTTTC. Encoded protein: CASSYIAGQGSSGANVLTF.